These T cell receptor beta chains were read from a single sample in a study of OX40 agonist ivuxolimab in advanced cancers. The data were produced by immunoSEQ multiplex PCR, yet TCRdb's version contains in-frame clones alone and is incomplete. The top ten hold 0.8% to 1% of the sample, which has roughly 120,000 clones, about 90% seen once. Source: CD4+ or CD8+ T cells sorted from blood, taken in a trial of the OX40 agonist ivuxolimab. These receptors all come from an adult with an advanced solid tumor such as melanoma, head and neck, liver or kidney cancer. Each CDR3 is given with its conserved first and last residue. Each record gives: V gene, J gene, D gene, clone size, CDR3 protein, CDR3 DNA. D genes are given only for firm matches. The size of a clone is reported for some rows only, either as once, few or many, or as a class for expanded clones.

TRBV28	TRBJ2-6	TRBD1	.	CASRGPWTGRSGANVLTF	TGTGCCAGCAGAGGCCCCTGGACAGGCCGCTCTGGGGCCAACGTCCTGACTTTC
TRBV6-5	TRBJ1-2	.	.	CASSYTRGPRSYGYTF	TGTGCCAGCAGTTACACACGGGGGCCGAGATCCTATGGCTACACCTTC
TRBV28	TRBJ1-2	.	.	CASSPHSYGYTF	TGTGCCAGCAGTCCCCACAGCTATGGCTACACCTTC
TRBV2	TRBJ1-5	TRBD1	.	CASSRTGSNQPQHF	TGTGCCAGCAGTCGGACAGGGAGCAATCAGCCCCAGCATTTT
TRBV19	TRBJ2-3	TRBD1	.	CASSNDRVSSTDTQYF	TGTGCCAGTAGTAATGACAGGGTATCGAGCACAGATACGCAGTATTTT
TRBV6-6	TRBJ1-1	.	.	CASSPRGGAAFF	TGTGCCAGCAGCCCCCGTGGGGGAGCGGCTTTCTTT
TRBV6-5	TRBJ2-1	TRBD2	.	CASSRTSGNEQFF	TGTGCCAGCAGTCGGACTAGCGGGAATGAGCAGTTCTTC
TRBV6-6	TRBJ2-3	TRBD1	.	CASSRRQGDGTDTQYF	TGTGCCAGCAGTAGAAGACAGGGGGACGGTACAGATACGCAGTATTTT
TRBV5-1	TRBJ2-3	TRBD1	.	CASSLVGQGATDTQYF	TGCGCCAGCAGCTTGGTGGGACAGGGGGCCACAGATACGCAGTATTTT
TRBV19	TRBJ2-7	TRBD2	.	CASSMRGPTAGSYEQYF	TGTGCCAGTAGTATGCGTGGGCCTACAGCGGGATCCTACGAGCAGTACTTC
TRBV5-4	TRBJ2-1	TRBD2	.	CASSSEVPGGPWEQFF	TGTGCCAGCAGCTCGGAGGTTCCGGGAGGGCCATGGGAGCAGTTCTTC
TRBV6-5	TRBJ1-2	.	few	CASSLTTGNAYGYTF	TGTGCCAGCAGCCTTACAACAGGGAACGCCTATGGCTACACCTTC
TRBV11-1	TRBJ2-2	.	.	CASSLAGRGHNTGELFF	TGTGCCAGCAGCTTAGCGGGGCGGGGACACAACACCGGGGAGCTGTTTTTT
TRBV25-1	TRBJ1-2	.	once	CAGRGNYGYTF	TGTGCCGGCCGGGGTAACTATGGCTACACCTTC
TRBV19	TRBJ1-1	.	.	CASSQLLNTEAFF	TGTGCCAGTAGTCAGTTATTGAACACTGAAGCTTTCTTT
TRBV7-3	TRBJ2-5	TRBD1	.	CASSLTGTGVETQYF	TGTGCCAGCAGCTTAACCGGGACAGGGGTAGAGACCCAGTACTTC
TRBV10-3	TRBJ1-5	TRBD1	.	CAVRQGDGNQPQHF	TGTGCCGTCAGACAGGGGGACGGCAATCAGCCCCAGCATTTT
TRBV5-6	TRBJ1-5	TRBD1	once	CASSLVQGANNQPQHF	TGTGCCAGCAGCTTGGTGCAGGGGGCTAACAATCAGCCCCAGCATTTT
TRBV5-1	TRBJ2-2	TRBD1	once	CASSPWDRVDTGELFF	TGCGCCAGCAGCCCGTGGGACAGGGTGGATACCGGGGAGCTGTTTTTT
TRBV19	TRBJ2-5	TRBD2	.	CASSMSGTSGPQETQYF	TGTGCCAGTAGTATGTCCGGGACTAGCGGACCCCAAGAGACCCAGTACTTC
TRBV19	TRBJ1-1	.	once	CASASGGGPGEAFF	TGTGCCAGCGCTAGTGGGGGGGGGCCCGGTGAAGCTTTCTTT
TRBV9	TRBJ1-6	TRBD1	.	CASSVLTGGYSPLHF	TGTGCCAGCAGCGTGTTAACAGGGGGGTACTCACCCCTCCACTTT
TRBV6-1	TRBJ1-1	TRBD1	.	CASSWTGGLDTEAFF	TGTGCCAGCAGCTGGACAGGGGGCTTGGACACTGAAGCTTTCTTT
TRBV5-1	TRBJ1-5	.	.	CASSWHDAAGNQPQHF	TGCGCCAGCAGCTGGCACGACGCGGCGGGCAATCAGCCCCAGCATTTT
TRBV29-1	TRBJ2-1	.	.	CSVGTHPGRNEQFF	TGCAGCGTCGGGACCCACCCTGGCCGGAATGAGCAGTTCTTC
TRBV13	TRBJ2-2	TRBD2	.	CASRSGTGELFF	TGTGCCAGCAGAAGCGGGACGGGGGAGCTGTTTTTT